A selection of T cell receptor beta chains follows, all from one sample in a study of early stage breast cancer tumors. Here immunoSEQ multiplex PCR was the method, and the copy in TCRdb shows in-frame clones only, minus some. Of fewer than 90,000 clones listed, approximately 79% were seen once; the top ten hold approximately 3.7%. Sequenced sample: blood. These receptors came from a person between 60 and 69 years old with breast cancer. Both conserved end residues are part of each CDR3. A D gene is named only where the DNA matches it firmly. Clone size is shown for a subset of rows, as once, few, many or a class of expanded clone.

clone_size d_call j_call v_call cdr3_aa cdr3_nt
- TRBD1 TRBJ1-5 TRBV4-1 CASSPRTGSRQPQHF TGCGCCAGCAGCCCACGGACAGGGAGCCGTCAGCCCCAGCATTTT
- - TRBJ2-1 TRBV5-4 CASSSQPGLASSEQFF TGTGCCAGCAGCTCACAACCGGGACTCGCTTCCAGTGAGCAGTTCTTC
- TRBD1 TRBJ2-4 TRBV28 CASGGQLAKNIQYF TGTGCCAGCGGGGGACAGCTAGCCAAAAACATTCAGTACTTC
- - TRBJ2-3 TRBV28 CASSLTDTQYF TGTGCCAGCAGCCTCACAGATACGCAGTATTTT
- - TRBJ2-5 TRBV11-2 CASSLQGRETQYF TGTGCCAGCAGCTTACAGGGGAGGGAGACCCAGTACTTC
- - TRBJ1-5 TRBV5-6 CASSSRTDPLWPQHF TGTGCCAGCAGCTCAAGGACCGACCCGTTGTGGCCCCAGCATTTT
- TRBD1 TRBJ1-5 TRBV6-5 CASSYSRGTGGQPQHF TGTGCCAGCAGTTACTCCAGAGGGACAGGAGGGCAGCCCCAGCATTTT
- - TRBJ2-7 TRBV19 CASSIVGSSYEQYF TGTGCCAGTAGTATAGTTGGCAGTTCCTACGAGCAGTACTTC
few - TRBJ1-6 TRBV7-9 CASSLGSGPLHF TGTGCCAGCAGCTTGGGAAGTGGACCCCTCCACTTT
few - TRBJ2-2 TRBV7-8 CASSLVEGPSTGELFF TGTGCCAGCAGCTTAGTAGAGGGGCCGTCCACCGGGGAGCTGTTTTTT
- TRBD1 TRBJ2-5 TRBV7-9 CASSLGTGQQETQYF TGTGCCAGCAGCCTAGGGACAGGGCAGCAAGAGACCCAGTACTTC
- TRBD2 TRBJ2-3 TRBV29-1 CSVKTSGSLSSTDTQYF TGCAGCGTGAAGACTAGCGGGAGTTTATCTAGCACAGATACGCAGTATTTT
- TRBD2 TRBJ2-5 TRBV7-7 CASGRGGTQETQYF TGTGCTAGCGGCCGGGGGGGGACCCAAGAGACCCAGTACTTC
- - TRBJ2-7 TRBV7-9 CASSQSMIPYEQYF TGTGCCAGCAGCCAGTCGATGATACCCTACGAGCAGTACTTC
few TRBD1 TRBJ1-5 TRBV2 CASTLTGVPQPQHF TGTGCCAGCACCTTGACAGGGGTCCCTCAGCCCCAGCATTTT
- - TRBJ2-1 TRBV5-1 CASSRSGGGNEQFF TGCGCCAGCTCACGTTCCGGCGGCGGAAATGAGCAGTTCTTC
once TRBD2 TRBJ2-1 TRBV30 CAWSVSGIQFF TGTGCCTGGAGTGTTAGCGGGATCCAGTTCTTC
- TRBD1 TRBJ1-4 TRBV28 CASVTGAWGATNEKLFF TGTGCCAGCGTGACAGGGGCCTGGGGTGCAACTAATGAAAAACTGTTTTTT
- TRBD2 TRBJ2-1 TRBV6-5 CASSRGTSRIHEQFF TGTGCCAGCAGTCGTGGGACTAGTAGAATACATGAGCAGTTCTTC
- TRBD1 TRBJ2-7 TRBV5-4 CASSFRDRATYEQYF TGTGCCAGCAGCTTCCGGGACAGGGCCACCTACGAGCAGTACTTC
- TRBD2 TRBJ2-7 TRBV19 CASSTLSGTSVFEQYF TGTGCCAGTAGTACCCTGAGCGGGACTAGCGTTTTCGAGCAGTACTTC
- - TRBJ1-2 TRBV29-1 CSVLTPAGYTF TGCAGCGTTCTGACACCAGCAGGCTACACCTTC
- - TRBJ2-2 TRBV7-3 CASSLLDGTGELFF TGTGCCAGCAGCTTACTTGACGGGACCGGGGAGCTGTTTTTT
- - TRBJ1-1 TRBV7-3 CASSLTVMNTEAFF TGTGCCAGCAGCCTGACAGTCATGAACACTGAAGCTTTCTTT
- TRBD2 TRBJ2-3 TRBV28 CASSPDLAGPLDTQYF TGTGCCAGCAGTCCAGATTTAGCGGGCCCCCTAGATACGCAGTATTTT
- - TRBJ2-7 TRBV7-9 CASSPAGYEQYF TGTGCCAGCAGCCCCGCGGGATACGAGCAGTACTTC
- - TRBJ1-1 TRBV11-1 CASSTPSNTEAFF TGTGCCAGCAGCACTCCCTCGAACACTGAAGCTTTCTTT
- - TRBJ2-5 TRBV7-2 CASSPNLVETQYF TGTGCCAGCAGCCCCAACTTGGTGGAGACCCAGTACTTC
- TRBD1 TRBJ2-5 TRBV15 CATLNRGVQETQYF TGTGCCACCCTTAACAGGGGGGTCCAAGAGACCCAGTACTTC
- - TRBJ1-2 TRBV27 CASSLTWDYGYTF TGTGCCAGCAGCCTCACGTGGGACTATGGCTACACCTTC
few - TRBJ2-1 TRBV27 CASALRLSYNEQFF TGTGCCAGCGCCCTTCGGCTCAGCTACAATGAGCAGTTCTTC
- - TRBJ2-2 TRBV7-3 CASSPWDPWTTGELFF TGTGCCAGCTCCCCCTGGGACCCTTGGACGACCGGGGAGCTGTTTTTT
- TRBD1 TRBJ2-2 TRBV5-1 CASSLAGTGTGELFF TGCGCCAGCAGCTTGGCAGGGACAGGAACCGGGGAGCTGTTTTTT